Following are 5 T cell receptor beta chains from one sample sequenced in a study of blood T cells in healthy people across ages. Then a second PCR, running about 7 to 11 cycles, was carried out with a sample-barcoded 5' primer and a J-beta primer mix. TCRdb re-derived calls from the 5' RACE reads in MiXCR, one entry per CDR3 protein. Of around 800,000 distinct CDR3 sequences listed, 46% are singletons. Sequenced material: blood. These receptor sequences come from an elderly man in good health.

This chain links TRBV7-3 with TRBJ2-6, with 8 bases matching TRBD1. CDR3 length: 17 residues. Trimming cost V 5 bases and J 3 bases; bases outside gene matches: 9. The germline CDR1 and CDR2 sequences are SGHTA and FQGTGA. CDR3 in DNA: TGTGCCAGCAGCCACTTAGACAGGGGCTTTGGGGCCAACGTCCTGACTTTC. Protein: CASSHLDRGFGANVLTF.

The chain carries TRBV7-8 and TRBJ2-6; no definite D call. The CDR3 extends over 15 amino acids. The germline CDR1 and CDR2 sequences are SGHVS and FQNEAQ. Trimming left V 2 bases short and J 5 bases short, with 10 bases between. The CDR3 reads CASSLWSGRANVLTF. Here the CDR3 DNA reads TGTGCCAGCAGCTTATGGTCGGGTCGGGCCAACGTCCTGACTTTC.

The chain links TRBV28 to TRBJ2-7; TRBD2 matches at 7 bases. V dropped 2 bases and J dropped 3; count of bases not matched to a gene: 7. Germline CDR1 is MDHEN and CDR2 is SYDVKM. This CDR3 comprises 15 residues. The CDR3 reads CASSLAGVGNYEQYF. The CDR3, as DNA: TGTGCCAGCAGTTTAGCGGGAGTCGGGAACTACGAGCAGTACTTC.

V and J are TRBV6-1 and TRBJ2-5; weak D call: TRBD2 (5 bases). Germline-derived CDR1 and CDR2 are MNHNS and SASEGT. This CDR3 has 16 residues. V lost 6 bases, J lost 2 bases, and 19 bases lay in between. CDR3 residues: CASSTNLALLQETQYF. The DNA for the CDR3 is TGTGCCAGCAGCACAAATCTAGCCCTTCTTCAAGAGACCCAGTACTTC.

CDR3 sequence: CATSGSTDLWETQYF. The CDR3, as DNA: TGTGCCACCAGTGGTTCGACAGACCTGTGGGAGACCCAGTACTTC. The chain uses TRBV24-1 and TRBJ2-5; TRBD1 is a possible D gene (5 bases). CDR3 size: 15 residues. V was shortened by 5 bases and J by 5 bases, with 17 bases between the two germline ends. The germline V gene encodes CDR1 KGHDR and CDR2 SFDVKD.